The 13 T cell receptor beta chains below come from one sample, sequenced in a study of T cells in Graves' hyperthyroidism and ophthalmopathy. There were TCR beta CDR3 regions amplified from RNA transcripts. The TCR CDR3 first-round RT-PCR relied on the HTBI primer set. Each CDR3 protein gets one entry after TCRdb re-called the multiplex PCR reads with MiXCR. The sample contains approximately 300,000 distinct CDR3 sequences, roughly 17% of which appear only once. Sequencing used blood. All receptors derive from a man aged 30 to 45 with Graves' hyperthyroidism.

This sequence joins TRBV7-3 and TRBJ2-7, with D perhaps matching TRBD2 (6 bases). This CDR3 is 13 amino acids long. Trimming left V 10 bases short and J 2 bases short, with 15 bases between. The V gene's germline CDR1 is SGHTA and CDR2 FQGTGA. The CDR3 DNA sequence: TGTGCCAAGCTAGTTGCGGGGACCTACGAGCAGTACTTC. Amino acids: CAKLVAGTYEQYF. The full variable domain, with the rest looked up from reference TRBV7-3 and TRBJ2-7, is GAGVSQTPSNKVTEKGKYVELRCDPISGHTALYWYRQSLGQGPEFLIYFQGTGAADDSGLPNDRFFAVRPEGSVSTLKIQRTERGDSAVYLCAKLVAGTYEQYFGPGTRLTVT.

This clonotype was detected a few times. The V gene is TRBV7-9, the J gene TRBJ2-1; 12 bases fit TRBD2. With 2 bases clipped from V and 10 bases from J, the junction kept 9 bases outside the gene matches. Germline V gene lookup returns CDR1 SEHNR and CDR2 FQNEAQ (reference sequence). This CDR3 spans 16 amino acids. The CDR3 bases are TGTGCCAGCAGCTTAAGCACTAGCGGGAGGTTCGAGGAGCAGTTCTTC. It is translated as CASSLSTSGRFEEQFF.

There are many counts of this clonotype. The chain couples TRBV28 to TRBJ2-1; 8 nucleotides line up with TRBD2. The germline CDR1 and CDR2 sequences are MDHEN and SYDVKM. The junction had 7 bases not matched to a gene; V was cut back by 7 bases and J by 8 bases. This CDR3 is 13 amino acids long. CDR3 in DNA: TGTGCCAGCACCCGGGAGGGGAAATATGAGCAGTTCTTC. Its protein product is CASTREGKYEQFF. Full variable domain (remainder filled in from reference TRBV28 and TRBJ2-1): DVKVTQSSRYLVKRTGEKVFLECVQDMDHENMFWYRQDPGLGLRLIYFSYDVKMKEKGDIPEGYSVSREKKERFSLILESASTNQTSMYLCASTREGKYEQFFGPGTRLTVL.

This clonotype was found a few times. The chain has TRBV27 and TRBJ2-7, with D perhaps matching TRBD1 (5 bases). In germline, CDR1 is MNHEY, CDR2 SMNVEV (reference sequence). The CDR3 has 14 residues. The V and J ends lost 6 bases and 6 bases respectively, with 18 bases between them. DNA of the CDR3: TGTGCCAGCAGACCCGGGCCCCAGGGTGGCGAGCAGTACTTC. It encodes CASRPGPQGGEQYF.

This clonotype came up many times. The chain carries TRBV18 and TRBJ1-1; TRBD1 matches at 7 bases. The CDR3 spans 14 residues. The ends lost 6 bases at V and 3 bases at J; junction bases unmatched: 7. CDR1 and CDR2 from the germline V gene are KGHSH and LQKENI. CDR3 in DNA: TGTGCCAGCTCCCAGGACAGGCAATACACTGAAGCTTTCTTT. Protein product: CASSQDRQYTEAFF.

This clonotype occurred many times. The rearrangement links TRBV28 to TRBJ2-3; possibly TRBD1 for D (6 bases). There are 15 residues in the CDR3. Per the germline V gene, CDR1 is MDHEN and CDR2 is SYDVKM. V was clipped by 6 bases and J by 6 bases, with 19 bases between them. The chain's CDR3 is CASSFWGLAPDTQYF. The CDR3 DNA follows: TGTGCCAGCAGCTTCTGGGGGCTAGCACCCGATACGCAGTATTTT.

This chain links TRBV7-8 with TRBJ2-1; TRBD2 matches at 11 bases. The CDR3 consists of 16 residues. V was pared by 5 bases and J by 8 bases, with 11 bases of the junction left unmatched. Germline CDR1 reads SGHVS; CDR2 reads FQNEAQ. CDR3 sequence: CASSLLAGDLSDEQFF. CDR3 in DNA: TGTGCCAGCAGCCTACTAGCGGGGGACCTTTCGGATGAGCAGTTCTTC. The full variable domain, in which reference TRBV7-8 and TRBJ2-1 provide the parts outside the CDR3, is GAGVSQSPRYKVAKRGQDVALRCDPISGHVSLFWYQQALGQGPEFLTYFQNEAQLDKSGLPSDRFFAERPEGSVSTLKIQRTQQEDSAVYLCASSLLAGDLSDEQFFGPGTRLTVL.

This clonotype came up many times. Here the CDR3 reads CASSFSDQETQYF. CDR3 DNA: TGTGCCAGCAGTTTTTCGGACCAAGAGACCCAGTACTTC. This chain links TRBV12-3 or TRBV12-4 with TRBJ2-5; no clear D gene. V was trimmed by 3 bases and J by 0 bases, leaving 5 bases between them. This CDR3 has 13 amino acids.

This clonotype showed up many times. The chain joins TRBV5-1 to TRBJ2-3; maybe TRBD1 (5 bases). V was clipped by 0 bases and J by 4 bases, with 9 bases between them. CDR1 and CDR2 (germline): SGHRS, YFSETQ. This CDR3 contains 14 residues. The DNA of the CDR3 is TGCGCCAGCAGCTTGGACAGGCTGCCAGATACGCAGTATTTT. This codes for CASSLDRLPDTQYF.

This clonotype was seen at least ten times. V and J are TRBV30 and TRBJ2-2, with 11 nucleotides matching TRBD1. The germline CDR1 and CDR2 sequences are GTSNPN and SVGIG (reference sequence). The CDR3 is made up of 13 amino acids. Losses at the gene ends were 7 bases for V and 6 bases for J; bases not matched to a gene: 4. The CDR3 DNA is TGTGCCTCGTCGGGACAGGGGGCCGGGGAGCTGTTTTTT. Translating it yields CASSGQGAGELFF.

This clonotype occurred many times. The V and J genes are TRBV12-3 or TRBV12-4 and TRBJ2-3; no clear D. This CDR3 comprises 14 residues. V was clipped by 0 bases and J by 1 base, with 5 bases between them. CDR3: CASSLAPGTDTQYF. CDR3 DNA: TGTGCCAGCAGTTTAGCTCCAGGCACAGATACGCAGTATTTT.

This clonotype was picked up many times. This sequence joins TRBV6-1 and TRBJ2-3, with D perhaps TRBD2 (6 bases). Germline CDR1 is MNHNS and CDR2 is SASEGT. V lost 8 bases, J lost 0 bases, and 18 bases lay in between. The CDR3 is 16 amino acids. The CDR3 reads CASLWDWASSTDTQYF. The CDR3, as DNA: TGTGCCAGCCTTTGGGACTGGGCCTCTAGCACAGATACGCAGTATTTT.

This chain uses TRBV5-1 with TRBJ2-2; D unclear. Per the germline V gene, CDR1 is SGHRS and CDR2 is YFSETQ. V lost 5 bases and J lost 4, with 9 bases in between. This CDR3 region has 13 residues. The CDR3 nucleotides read TGCGCCAGCAGGCTAGTTTCCACCGGGGAGCTGTTTTTT. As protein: CASRLVSTGELFF.